This T cell receptor (beta chain) came from a study of shared clonotypes between healthy human individuals. In this sample, this clone turned up once. As yet, its antigen is unknown. Study observations and caveats: Sampling included only blood; tissue repertoires likely differ.

Evenly divided among several immunoSEQ plates was the genomic DNA of each subset. Profiled with immunoSEQ multiplex PCR; TCRdb holds only in-frame clones, not every one. The sample records 500,000 to 700,000 clones, roughly 96% being singletons. As defined, naive CD8 cells were CD45RO-negative and positively selected for CCR7, with terminally differentiated effector memory CD45RA+ cells excluded. The sample consisted of naive CD8+ T cells sorted from blood. The clonotype originates from a woman aged 30 to 39 in good health.

The DNA for the CDR3 is TGTGCCAGCAGCTTAGCGGGACAGTTCCTTGAAGCTTTCTTT. As protein: CASSLAGQFLEAFF. The chain combines TRBV7-9 with TRBJ1-1, with TRBD1 matching over 7 bases. The CDR3 totals 14 residues. Germline-derived CDR1 and CDR2 are SEHNR and FQNEAQ (reference sequence). V dropped 0 bases and J dropped 7; count of bases not matched to a gene: 5.